This T cell receptor beta chain was recorded in a study of cytomegalovirus exposure and HLA in healthy donors. Method: immunoSEQ multiplex PCR; TCRdb's copy keeps in-frame clones and lacks some. This repertoire shows 130,000 or so clones, 89% found once; its top ten account for 3% to 3.5%. This sequence was found in a man aged 25 to 40 in good health and CMV-seronegative. The sample was PBMCs.

The CDR3 sequence: CASQWTVNTGELFF. The DNA for the CDR3 is TGTGCCTCGCAATGGACAGTGAACACCGGGGAGCTGTTTTTT. The chain recombines TRBV2 with TRBJ2-2, with D perhaps TRBD1 (6 bases). The CDR3 has 14 amino acids. CDR1 is SNHLY, CDR2 FYNNEI, per germline. V gave up 11 bases and J gave up 1 base, with 14 bases separating them. Full variable domain (missing parts from reference TRBV2 and TRBJ2-2): EPEVTQTPSHQVTQMGQEVILRCVPISNHLYFYWYRQILGQKVEFLVSFYNNEISEKSEIFDDQFSVERPDGSNFTLKIRSTKLEDSAMYFCASQWTVNTGELFFGEGSRLTVL.